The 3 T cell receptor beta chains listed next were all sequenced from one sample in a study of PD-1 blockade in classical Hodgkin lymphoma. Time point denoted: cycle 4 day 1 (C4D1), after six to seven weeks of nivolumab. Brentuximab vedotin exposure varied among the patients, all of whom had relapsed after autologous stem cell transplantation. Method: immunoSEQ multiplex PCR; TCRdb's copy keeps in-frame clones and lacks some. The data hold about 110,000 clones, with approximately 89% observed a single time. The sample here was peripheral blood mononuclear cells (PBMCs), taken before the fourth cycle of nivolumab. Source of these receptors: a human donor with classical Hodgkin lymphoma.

The CDR3 protein is CSVRDAESKLFF. CDR3 sequence (DNA): TGCAGCGTCCGGGACGCCGAGAGCAAACTGTTTTTT. This rearrangement joins TRBV29-1 to TRBJ1-4; D may be TRBD1 (5 bases). The length of the CDR3 is 12 residues. V was pared by 6 bases and J by 11 bases, with 16 bases between. Germline V gene data show CDR1 as SQVTM and CDR2 as ANQGSEA. Based on the CDR3 plus reference TRBV29-1 and TRBJ1-4, the full variable domain is SAVISQKPSRDICQRGTSLTIQCQVDSQVTMMFWYRQQPGQSLTLIATANQGSEATYESGFVIDKFPISRPNLTFSTLTVSNMSPEDSSIYLCSVRDAESKLFFGSGTQLSVL.

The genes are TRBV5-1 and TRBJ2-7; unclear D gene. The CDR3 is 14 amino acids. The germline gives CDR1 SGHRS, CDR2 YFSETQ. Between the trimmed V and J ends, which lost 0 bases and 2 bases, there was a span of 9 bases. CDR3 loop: CASSLAQSAYEQYF. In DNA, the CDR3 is TGCGCCAGCAGCTTGGCGCAGAGTGCCTACGAGCAGTACTTC.

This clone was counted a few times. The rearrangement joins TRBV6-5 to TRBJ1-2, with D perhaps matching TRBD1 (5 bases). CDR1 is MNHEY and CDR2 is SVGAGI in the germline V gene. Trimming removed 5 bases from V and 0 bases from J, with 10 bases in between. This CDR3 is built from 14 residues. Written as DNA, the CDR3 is TGTGCCAGCAGTCGGGACGAAGCTAACTATGGCTACACCTTC. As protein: CASSRDEANYGYTF.